The text below deals with one TCR beta chain. Produced via immunoSEQ multiplex PCR; TCRdb's table is partial and in-frame only. The sample lists hundreds of thousands of clones, around nine tenths occurring once. CDR3 length equals 14 residues. V dropped 0 bases and J dropped 2 bases, with 10 bases sitting between them. Germline V lookup: CDR1 SQVTM, CDR2 ANQGSEA. This sample is part of a study of blood T cell repertoires in COVID-19. The sequenced sample consisted of peripheral blood. The chain combines TRBV29-1 with TRBJ1-1; possible D gene TRBD1, 5 bases. The origin of this receptor is a man at least 80 years old with acute or convalescent COVID-19. The CDR3 protein is CSVEESRENTEAFF. For the CDR3, the DNA is TGCAGCGTTGAAGAGAGCAGGGAAAACACTGAAGCTTTCTTT.